This T cell receptor (beta chain) came from a study of shared clonotypes between healthy human individuals. Study results and caveats: A few donors held about 5% of naive CD4 clonotypes in common. Investigators expected sequencing depth to affect clonotype sharing among donors. Relative to clonotypes present in all four donors, those not shared had lower generation probabilities. Naive subsets typically showed greater estimated richness than memory subsets.

The repertoire was sequenced with immunoSEQ multiplex PCR; TCRdb's copy has only in-frame clones and lacks some. The sample contains roughly 1,600,000 clones, approximately 98.5% of which appear only once. Worth noting for this clone: What it recognizes is unknown. Other DNA sequences within the sample encode an identical CDR3.

V was trimmed by 2 bases and J by 4 bases, leaving 12 bases between them. The germline V gene encodes CDR1 MNHNS and CDR2 SASEGT. The CDR3 is 14 amino acids. This clonotype originated in a man aged 30 to 39 in good health. Sequenced sample: naive CD4+ T cells sorted from blood. Subset here: CD45RA+ positively selected. The chain is built from TRBV6-1 and TRBJ2-7, with D unclear. The CDR3 reads CASSELGLPYEQYF. The CDR3 DNA reads as TGTGCCAGCAGTGAATTAGGCCTGCCGTACGAGCAGTACTTC.